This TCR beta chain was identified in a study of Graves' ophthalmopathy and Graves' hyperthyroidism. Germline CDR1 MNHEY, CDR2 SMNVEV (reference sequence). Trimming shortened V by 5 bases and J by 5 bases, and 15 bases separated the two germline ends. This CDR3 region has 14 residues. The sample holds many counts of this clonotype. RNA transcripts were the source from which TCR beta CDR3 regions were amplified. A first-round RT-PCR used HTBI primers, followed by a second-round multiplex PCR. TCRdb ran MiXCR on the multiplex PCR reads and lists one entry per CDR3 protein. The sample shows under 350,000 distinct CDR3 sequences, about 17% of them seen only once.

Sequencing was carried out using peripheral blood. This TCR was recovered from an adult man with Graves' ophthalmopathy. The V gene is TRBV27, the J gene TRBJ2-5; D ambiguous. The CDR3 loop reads CASSKKTPGETQYF. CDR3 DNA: TGTGCCAGCAGTAAAAAGACTCCCGGTGAGACCCAGTACTTC.